The source of this T cell receptor (beta chain) is a study of T cell repertoires in cytomegalovirus infection. In the study overall: Newly reported HLA-C-restricted and thoroughly characterized HLA-B-restricted CMV epitopes were employed. Both CMV infection and a matching HLA type were indicated by public TCR beta signatures.

Trimming left V 2 bases short and J 3 bases short, with 13 bases between. The V gene's germline CDR1 is SGHAT and CDR2 FQNNGV. The CDR3 covers 15 residues. TCRdb re-called the reads through MiXCR, storing one row per CDR3 protein. The sample has about 920,000 distinct CDR3 sequences, approximately 31% seen once; the top ten hold around 15%. This clonotype occurred a few times. Its specificity is not known. This specimen was cultured CD8+ T cells from PBMCs, taken from culture after CMV antigen stimulation. This chain joins TRBV11-2 and TRBJ1-2; perhaps TRBD1 as D (6 bases). The sequence was obtained from a human donor in good health (CMV status not recorded). Some clones in this sample may be carry-over from other donors' samples. The CDR3 region is CASSLTGGQYYGYTF. CDR3 DNA sequence: TGTGCCAGCAGCTTAACGGGGGGCCAGTACTATGGCTACACCTTC.